A single sample is the source of the 14 T cell receptor beta chains below, sequenced in a study of blood T cell repertoires in COVID-19. The protocol was immunoSEQ multiplex PCR, while the TCRdb copy is restricted to in-frame clones and leaves out a portion. This repertoire shows roughly 160,000 clones, approximately 80% found once; its top ten account for roughly 3.5%. Sequenced: PBMCs or T cells enriched from blood (not recorded which). These receptors were collected from an older woman who had recovered from COVID-19.

Only one count was recorded for this clone. V and J are TRBV5-1 and TRBJ1-1; TRBD1 might be the D (5 bases). The CDR3 runs 15 residues. CDR1 and CDR2 from the germline V gene are SGHRS and YFSETQ. Trimming left V 0 bases short and J 4 bases short, with 13 bases between. The CDR3 is CASSLGGTALTEAFF. The CDR3, as DNA: TGCGCCAGCAGCTTGGGAGGGACTGCCCTCACTGAAGCTTTCTTT.

This sequence joins TRBV3-1 (or the pseudogene TRBV3-2) and TRBJ2-3; maybe TRBD1 (5 bases). CDR1 is LGHDT, CDR2 YNNKEL, per germline (reference sequence). The CDR3 is 17 residues long. The ends were cut back, 0 bases at V and 3 bases at J, with 16 bases in the middle. The chain's CDR3 is CASSQDQGNGPTDTQYF. For the CDR3, the DNA is TGTGCCAGCAGCCAAGATCAGGGTAACGGACCTACAGATACGCAGTATTTT.

The chain is built from TRBV12-5 and TRBJ1-2; D is undetermined. V was clipped by 6 bases and J by 6 bases, with 17 bases between them. The germline V gene encodes CDR1 LGHNT and CDR2 FRNRAP. The CDR3 runs 14 residues. CDR3 nucleotides: TGTGCTAGTGGCCCTCCCCCAACTGTAAATGGCTACACCTTC. Translation gives CASGPPPTVNGYTF.

The V call is TRBV11-3, the J call TRBJ2-1; 8 bases are a match to TRBD2. Germline loops: CDR1 SGHNT, CDR2 YENEEA. Trimming took 5 bases from V and 0 from J; bases not matched to a gene: 3. This CDR3 is 15 amino acids long. The CDR3 DNA sequence: TGTGCCAGCAGCCCCGGGGGGGCCTCCTACAATGAGCAGTTCTTC. Translation: CASSPGGASYNEQFF. The full variable domain, completed using reference TRBV11-3 and TRBJ2-1, is EAGVVQSPRYKIIEKKQPVAFWCNPISGHNTLYWYLQNLGQGPELLIRYENEEAVDDSQLPKDRFSAERLKGVDSTLKIQPAELGDSAVYLCASSPGGASYNEQFFGPGTRLTVL.

J is TRBJ1-5 and V is TRBV29-1, with D uncertain. The CDR3 length is 12 residues. The V and J ends lost 8 bases and 0 bases respectively, with 8 bases between them. Per germline, CDR1 SQVTM and CDR2 ANQGSEA. This CDR3 is CSSADSNQPQHF. DNA of the CDR3: TGCAGCAGTGCAGATAGCAATCAGCCCCAGCATTTT.

The chain links TRBV27 to TRBJ1-5; tentatively, D is TRBD1 (6 bases). Per germline, CDR1 MNHEY and CDR2 SMNVEV (reference sequence). There are 15 residues in the CDR3. V was shortened by 3 bases and J by 5 bases, with 14 bases between the two germline ends. The CDR3 loop is CASSFRAGVDQPQHF. The CDR3 nucleotides read TGTGCCAGCAGTTTCCGGGCAGGGGTAGATCAGCCCCAGCATTTT.

This chain connects TRBV27 to TRBJ1-5, with a tentative D call TRBD1 (6 bases). With 3 bases removed from V and 1 base from J, the gap between germline ends came to 7 bases. CDR3 length equals 14 residues. Germline CDR1 is MNHEY and CDR2 is SMNVEV (reference sequence). The CDR3 DNA reads TGTGCCAGCAGTTTGACAGGAAGCAATCAGCCCCAGCATTTT. This sequence encodes CASSLTGSNQPQHF.

The J gene is TRBJ2-2, the V gene TRBV5-6; tentatively, D is TRBD2 (6 bases). V was clipped by 4 bases and J by 6 bases, with 7 bases between them. Germline-derived CDR1 and CDR2 are SGHDT and YYEEEE. The CDR3 contains 12 residues. The CDR3 protein is CASSLASGELFF. The DNA for the CDR3 is TGTGCCAGCAGCCTAGCGTCCGGGGAGCTGTTTTTT. Filled out from reference TRBV5-6 and TRBJ2-2, the complete variable domain reads DAGVTQSPTHLIKTRGQQVTLRCSPKSGHDTVSWYQQALGQGPQFIFQYYEEEERQRGNFPDRFSGHQFPNYSSELNVNALLLGDSALYLCASSLASGELFFGEGSRLTVL.

The gene calls are TRBV9 and TRBJ2-6; 7 nucleotides agree with TRBD1. The CDR3 is made up of 18 amino acids. After removal of 0 bases from V and 1 base from J, the junction contained 7 bases not matched to a gene. Germline CDR1 is SGDLS and CDR2 is YYNGEE. For the CDR3, the DNA is TGTGCCAGCAGCGTAGGGGACAGAAGGACGTCTGGGGCCAACGTCCTGACTTTC. Translation: CASSVGDRRTSGANVLTF.

The chain carries TRBV2 and TRBJ2-3, with 9 bases fitting TRBD2. The ends lost 7 bases at V and 3 bases at J; junction bases unmatched: 2. CDR1 is SNHLY and CDR2 is FYNNEI in the germline V gene. This CDR3 contains 13 residues. This chain's CDR3 is CASKAGGTDTQYF. The DNA for the CDR3 is TGTGCCAGCAAGGCGGGAGGGACAGATACGCAGTATTTT.

This clone was seen a single time. The V gene is TRBV14, the J gene TRBJ1-2; perhaps TRBD1 as D (5 bases). Germline assignment: CDR1 SGHDN and CDR2 FVKESK. Trimming removed 3 bases from V and 4 bases from J, with 15 bases in between. This CDR3 contains 15 residues. CDR3 loop: CASSQTAMDTYGYTF. The CDR3 nucleotides are TGTGCCAGCAGCCAGACTGCCATGGACACCTATGGCTACACCTTC.

This chain connects TRBV3-1 (or the pseudogene TRBV3-2) to TRBJ1-3; D gene ambiguous. With 0 bases removed from V and 1 base from J, the gap between germline ends came to 7 bases. This CDR3 contains 15 residues. Germline CDR1 reads LGHDT; CDR2 reads YNNKEL (reference sequence). The CDR3 DNA follows: TGTGCCAGCAGCCAAGACCTACAGTCTGGAAACACCATATATTTT. Translating gives CASSQDLQSGNTIYF.

The CDR3 DNA is TGTGCCAGCAGTTGGTCAGGGGGCGTCCGTGGCTACACCTTC. It encodes CASSWSGGVRGYTF. This sequence joins TRBV27 and TRBJ1-2; TRBD1 agrees at 8 bases. Germline V gene data show CDR1 as MNHEY and CDR2 as SMNVEV (reference sequence). The CDR3 has 14 amino acids. Trimming cost V 4 bases and J 7 bases; bases outside gene matches: 8.

V is TRBV24-1 and J is TRBJ2-2; TRBD1 matches at 12 bases. In germline, CDR1 is KGHDR, CDR2 SFDVKD. V shed 10 bases, J shed 3 bases, and the junction held 2 bases outside the gene matches. The CDR3 runs 14 residues. The CDR3 protein is CATGQGADTGELFF. The CDR3 DNA reads as TGTGCCACGGGACAGGGGGCGGACACCGGGGAGCTGTTTTTT.